A selection of T cell receptor beta chains follows, all from one sample in a study of post-analysis software for immune sequencing data. MiXCR was run by TCRdb on the PCR reads, yielding one entry per CDR3 protein. Altogether fewer than 550,000 distinct CDR3 sequences are present, 34% being singletons, with the ten largest covering around 5.9%. Sequencing used blood. These receptors originate from a girl younger than 18 with multiple sclerosis. Both conserved end residues are part of each CDR3.

j_gene,v_gene,len,CDR3aa
NA,TRBV6-6,12,CASSSGMGTQYF
NA,TRBV20-1,14,CSARGGHRDYEQYF
TRBJ1-5,TRBV6-4,15,CASSDYRGLNQPQHF
TRBJ2-3,TRBV20-1,16,CSARNLAGAGTDTQYF
TRBJ2-3,TRBV6-6,17,CASRNRLAGGLTDTQYF
TRBJ1-1,TRBV5-4,16,CASSWGGRGQNTEAFF
TRBJ1-1,TRBV5-1,14,CAGSFQGEGTEAFF
TRBJ2-1,TRBV6-5,13,CASSAGTGFEQFF
TRBJ2-1,TRBV2,14,CASSEVRSYNEQFF
TRBJ1-2,TRBV9,16,CASSGHPTPTNYGYTF
TRBJ2-3,TRBV7-8,14,CASDWNTPTDTQYF
TRBJ2-1,TRBV14,16,CASSQLQGRLYNEQFF
TRBJ2-7,TRBV7-8,13,CASSLYPYYEQYF
TRBJ2-7,TRBV11-2,12,CASTGQGIGQYF
TRBJ2-5,TRBV4-1,16,CASSQAPGGISEAQYF
NA,TRBV29-1,12,CSVESGRWTQYF
TRBJ2-5,TRBV5-1,12,CASSHADREQYF
TRBJ2-1,TRBV13,16,CASSLERGSSYNEQFF
TRBJ2-5,TRBV6-5,16,CASSYSIGQGEETQYF
TRBJ1-1,TRBV12-3/TRBV12-4,15,CASSRGTGWATEAFF
TRBJ2-3,TRBV5-1,16,CASSFGLAYDLDTQYF
TRBJ2-1,TRBV12-3/TRBV12-4,15,CASCRGATGDNEQFF
TRBJ1-2,TRBV6-5,13,CASSEGTNYGYTF
TRBJ2-7,TRBV29-1,12,CSVRQGDYEQYF
TRBJ1-1,TRBV5-1,15,CASSSSSRDYTEAFF
TRBJ1-2,TRBV7-2,13,CASSVRTGLGYTF
TRBJ1-2,TRBV29-1,12,CSVERQLYGYTF
TRBJ2-7,TRBV5-4,13,CASSFRPTYEQYF
TRBJ2-5,TRBV11-2,12,CASGLVRETQYF
TRBJ2-5,TRBV5-1,14,CASSQGQGEKTQYF
TRBJ2-7,TRBV7-8,15,CASSLRRGPLYEQYF
TRBJ2-3,TRBV7-2,14,CASEVGDSTDTQYF
TRBJ1-1,TRBV10-3,13,CAIRGSMNTEAFF
TRBJ2-5,TRBV6-6,14,CASSWTSGQETQYF
TRBJ2-1,TRBV6-5,15,CASRLAGATYNEQFF
TRBJ2-5,TRBV7-8,14,CASSLGPGGETQYF
TRBJ1-2,TRBV9,15,CASSPLTQNIYGYTF
TRBJ2-3,TRBV12-3/TRBV12-4,14,CASSDGLTADVQYF
NA,TRBV15,13,CATSSGGPSEQYF
TRBJ1-2,TRBV20-1,14,CSAGWDRGYYGYTF
TRBJ2-1,TRBV14,14,CASRRSGGVNEQFF
TRBJ1-6,TRBV14,14,CASSQGQRDSPLHF